Detailed here is one T cell receptor beta chain. This CDR3 comprises 11 residues. V dropped 5 bases and J dropped 11 bases, with 12 bases sitting between them. CDR1 is MNHEY, CDR2 SVGEGT, per germline. The sample originates from a study of blood T cell repertoires in COVID-19. Study-level background: Samples of COVID-19 (acute and convalescent) were obtained from the United States, Italy and Spain. T cells, B-cell-depleted T cells, or PBMCs supplied cDNA or gDNA.

Original processing notes: The authors estimated nucleated cell counts from reference gene primer amplification. TCRdb's copy holds only in-frame clones and misses some; the assay was immunoSEQ multiplex PCR. Clone size and V and J calls were adopted from that table, with D and trimming inferred from the DNA. The sample has tens of thousands of clones, approximately 87% seen once. This chain connects TRBV6-2 or TRBV6-3 to TRBJ1-1; D remains unclear. This sequence originates from a woman aged 55-75 years with acute or convalescent COVID-19. The sequenced sample consisted of peripheral blood. CDR3 DNA: TGTGCCAGCAGTCCATCGGGTGTTGCTTTCTTT. This translates into CASSPSGVAFF.